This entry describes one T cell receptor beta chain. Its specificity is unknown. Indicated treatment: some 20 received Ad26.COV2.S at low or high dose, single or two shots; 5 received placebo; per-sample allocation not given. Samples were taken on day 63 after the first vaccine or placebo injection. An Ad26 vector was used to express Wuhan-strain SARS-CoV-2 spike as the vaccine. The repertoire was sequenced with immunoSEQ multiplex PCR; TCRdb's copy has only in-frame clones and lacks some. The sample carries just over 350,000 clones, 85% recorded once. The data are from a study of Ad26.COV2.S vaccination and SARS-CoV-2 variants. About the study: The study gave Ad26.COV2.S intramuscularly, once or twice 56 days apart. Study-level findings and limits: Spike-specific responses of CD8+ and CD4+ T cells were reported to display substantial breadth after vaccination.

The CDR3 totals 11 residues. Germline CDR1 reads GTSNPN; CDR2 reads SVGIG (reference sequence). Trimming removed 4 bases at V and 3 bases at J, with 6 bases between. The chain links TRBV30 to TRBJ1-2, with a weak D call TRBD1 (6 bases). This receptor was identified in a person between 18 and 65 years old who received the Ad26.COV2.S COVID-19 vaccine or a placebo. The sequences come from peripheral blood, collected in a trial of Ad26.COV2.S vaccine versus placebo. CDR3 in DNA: TGTGCCTGGAACAGGGACTATGGCTACACCTTC. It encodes CAWNRDYGYTF.